This TCR beta chain was identified during a study of cytomegalovirus exposure and HLA in healthy donors. Germline CDR1 reads SGHRS; CDR2 reads YFSETQ. The CDR3 covers 15 residues. V was clipped by 4 bases and J by 7 bases; unmatched bases: 2. Findings and limits, study-wide: In vitro experiments confirmed that three CMV-associated chains were specific for CMV antigens. A later analysis linked a missense variant in DCLRE1C to the trimming of TCR beta V and J genes. Versus the roughly 700-donor mean, an Asian-associated ancestry cluster reportedly showed fewer N-insertions in a later analysis. Later analysis revealed greater clonal expansion in HLA-associated TCR beta chains than in equally common others.

Points on this clone: No antigen is known for it.

Vbeta (60) and Jbeta (13) primers were used in the PCR. Assay used: immunoSEQ multiplex PCR; TCRdb lists only in-frame clones, some missing. The repertoire holds 120,000 to 150,000 clones, around four fifths seen once, with 3% to 4% in the top ten. The sample taken for sequencing was PBMCs. This sequence was found in a male donor in good health and CMV-seronegative. The V gene is TRBV5-1, the J gene TRBJ2-1; 16 bases are a match to TRBD2. The CDR3 loop is CASSVGLAGGNEQFF. The CDR3 bases are TGCGCCAGCAGCGTGGGACTAGCGGGGGGGAATGAGCAGTTCTTC.